Shown below are 25 T cell receptor beta chains from a single sample sequenced in a study of CD8 T cells in ankylosing spondylitis. One entry per CDR3 protein, called by TCRdb with MiXCR from the 5' RACE reads. The data hold some 87,000 distinct CDR3 sequences, with about 9% observed a single time. Sequences were obtained from blood, either unsorted or a sorted T cell fraction (not recorded which). The origin of the receptors is a male donor with ankylosing spondylitis or in good health (not recorded which).

The table lists this clonotype with many counts. The chain links TRBV20-1 to TRBJ2-3, with TRBD1 matching over 10 bases. Germline V gives CDR1 DFQATT, CDR2 SNEGSKA (reference sequence). Germline trimming cut 3 bases from V and 5 bases from J; bases unmatched to any gene: 14. The CDR3 is made up of 17 amino acids. CDR3 residues: CSASGIGTGDRKDTQYF. The DNA for the CDR3 is TGCAGTGCTAGTGGTATAGGGACAGGGGATAGGAAAGATACGCAGTATTTT.

This clonotype has a count of ten or more. The chain uses TRBV4-2 and TRBJ1-6; D possibly corresponds to TRBD1 (5 bases). Germline V gene sequence: CDR1 LGHNA, CDR2 YNFKEQ. Trimming removed 0 bases at V and 9 bases at J, with 12 bases between. The CDR3 spans 15 residues. The CDR3 here is CASSQDTGVSSPLHF. The CDR3, as DNA: TGTGCCAGCAGCCAAGATACGGGGGTGAGTTCACCCCTCCACTTT.

A few counts support this clonotype. The chain carries TRBV5-4 and TRBJ2-7, with D possibly matching TRBD2 (5 bases). The CDR3 extends over 14 amino acids. V gave up 3 bases and J gave up 3 bases, with 13 bases separating them. Looked up from germline, CDR1 is SGHNT and CDR2 is YYREEE (reference sequence). The CDR3 nucleotides are TGTGCCAGCAGCTCCCTGGGAGAAAACTACGAGCAGTACTTC. The encoded protein is CASSSLGENYEQYF.

This clonotype has more than one count but fewer than ten. This chain links TRBV3-1 with TRBJ1-6, with D unclear. CDR3 length: 14 residues. Trimming left V 2 bases short and J 8 bases short, with 10 bases between. Germline V CDR1 and CDR2: LGHDT, YNNKEL (reference sequence). This chain's CDR3 is CASSQQVRDSPLHF. CDR3 nucleotides: TGTGCCAGCAGCCAACAAGTACGGGATTCACCCCTCCACTTT.

For this clonotype: The junction shows a germline mismatch at one end, possibly a read error. The V call is TRBV7-3, the J call TRBJ1-5; D is unresolved. The CDR3 loop spans 13 amino acids. Germline lookup yields CDR1 SGHTA and CDR2 FQGTGA. The CDR3: CAGSLGRNQPQHF. Here the CDR3 DNA reads TGTGCCGGCAGCTTAGGTCGAAATCAGCCCCAGCATTTT. The whole variable domain, filled in from reference TRBV7-3 and TRBJ1-5, reads GAGVSQTPSNKVTEKGKYVELRCDPISGHTALYWYRQSLGQGPEFLIYFQGTGAADDSGLPNDRFFAVRPEGSVSTLKIQRTERGDSAVYLCAGSLGRNQPQHFGDGTRLSIL.

This clonotype was detected many times. The chain employs TRBV7-8 and TRBJ2-3; a possible D gene is TRBD2 (5 bases). The V gene's germline CDR1 is SGHVS and CDR2 FQNEAQ. This CDR3 is built from 14 residues. CDR3 region: CSASAGRSTDTQYF. The DNA for the CDR3 is TGTTCCGCCTCGGCGGGTCGCTCCACAGATACGCAGTATTTT.

This clonotype came up many times. The chain joins TRBV20-1 to TRBJ2-2; 8 bases agree with TRBD2. V trimming: 0 bases; J trimming: 5 bases; junction bases outside the gene matches: 8. This CDR3 spans 16 amino acids. The germline V gene encodes CDR1 DFQATT and CDR2 SNEGSKA (reference sequence). The CDR3 loop is CSARDDSGGETGELFF. For the CDR3, the DNA is TGCAGTGCTAGAGATGACAGCGGGGGAGAAACCGGGGAGCTGTTTTTT.

This clonotype was recorded many times. V and J are TRBV29-1 and TRBJ2-5; D may be TRBD2 (6 bases). V shed 4 bases and J shed 5 bases, with 11 bases lying between them. The CDR3 sequence is 12 residues long. The germline gives CDR1 SQVTM, CDR2 ANQGSEA. CDR3 nucleotide sequence: TGCAGCGTTGGGTCTGGGAGGGAGACCCAGTACTTC. This encodes CSVGSGRETQYF.

This clonotype was detected ten times or more. The J gene is TRBJ1-5, the V gene TRBV29-1; D unresolved. Trimming removed 6 bases from V and 2 bases from J, with 11 bases in between. Germline CDR1 is SQVTM and CDR2 is ANQGSEA. There are 13 residues in the CDR3. The CDR3 is CSVTGGGNQPQHF. The CDR3 DNA sequence: TGCAGCGTAACTGGAGGTGGCAATCAGCCCCAGCATTTT.

The table lists this clonotype with many counts. The chain combines TRBV11-2 with TRBJ2-3; weak D call: TRBD2 (7 bases). CDR3 length: 15 residues. Germline lookup yields CDR1 SGHAT and CDR2 FQNNGV. Trimming removed 0 bases from V and 2 bases from J, with 9 bases in between. The CDR3 nucleotides are TGTGCCAGCAGCTTAGACCGGGGGGCCACAGATACGCAGTATTTT. Amino acids: CASSLDRGATDTQYF.

This clonotype occurred many times. The rearrangement uses TRBV28 and TRBJ2-7; tentatively, D is TRBD2 (5 bases). CDR3 length equals 14 residues. Per germline, CDR1 MDHEN and CDR2 SYDVKM. The V end was cut by 5 bases, the J end by 2 bases, with 13 bases between. This CDR3 is CASSRGLGTYEQYF. CDR3 coding DNA: TGTGCCAGCAGTCGGGGTCTGGGAACCTACGAGCAGTACTTC.

This clonotype was detected ten times or more. The chain links TRBV27 to TRBJ2-7, with a weak D call TRBD1 (6 bases). Trimming pared 4 bases from V and 3 bases from J, leaving 13 bases between. The germline V gene encodes CDR1 MNHEY and CDR2 SMNVEV (reference sequence). This CDR3 is 14 amino acids long. The CDR3 DNA reads as TGTGCCAGCAGTTCCCTAGGACAGTTCTACGAGCAGTACTTC. The encoded protein is CASSSLGQFYEQYF.

In this sample, this clonotype turned up many times. The V and J genes are TRBV20-1 and TRBJ1-6, with D perhaps TRBD1 (6 bases). CDR1 and CDR2 (germline): DFQATT, SNEGSKA (reference sequence). The length of the CDR3 is 16 residues. The V end lost 4 bases, the J end lost 3 bases, and 16 bases lay between the germline ends. The CDR3: CSAKRTELDYNSPLHF. CDR3 nucleotide sequence: TGCAGTGCTAAAAGGACAGAGCTTGACTATAATTCACCCCTCCACTTT.

This clonotype has a count of ten or more. Here the CDR3 DNA reads TGTGCCAGCAGTTACCTATTACAGGGATCTGGAAACACCATATATTTT. This translates into CASSYLLQGSGNTIYF. The V gene is TRBV12-3 or TRBV12-4, the J gene TRBJ1-3, with a tentative D call TRBD1 (6 bases). The CDR3 is made up of 16 amino acids. V was trimmed by 4 bases and J by 1 base, leaving 14 bases between them.

This clonotype was seen repeatedly, ten times or more. This chain connects TRBV3-1 to TRBJ1-2; 7 nucleotides line up with TRBD1. Germline V gene lookup returns CDR1 LGHDT and CDR2 YNNKEL (reference sequence). Trimming cost V 5 bases and J 3 bases; bases outside gene matches: 6. This CDR3 is 14 amino acids long. This CDR3 is CASSLRGLDYGYTF. CDR3 bases: TGTGCCAGCAGCTTAAGGGGGCTCGACTATGGCTACACCTTC.

This clonotype was counted ten times or more. This sequence joins TRBV20-1 and TRBJ2-1; 10 positions match TRBD2. The CDR3 has 17 residues. Germline values: CDR1 DFQATT, CDR2 SNEGSKA (reference sequence). With 0 bases clipped from V and 0 bases from J, the junction kept 5 bases outside the gene matches. CDR3 protein: CSARDSLAGPSYNEQFF. The CDR3 nucleotides are TGCAGTGCTAGAGATTCACTAGCGGGGCCCTCCTACAATGAGCAGTTCTTC.

J is TRBJ1-3 and V is TRBV18; maybe TRBD1 (6 bases). This CDR3 is 16 amino acids long. Germline V CDR1 and CDR2: KGHSH, LQKENI. The V end was cut by 2 bases, the J end by 0 bases, with 11 bases between. The DNA for the CDR3 is TGTGCCAGCTCACCAGTATCAGGGGACTCTGGAAACACCATATATTTT. This translates into CASSPVSGDSGNTIYF.

This clonotype was detected many times. The rearrangement joins TRBV20-1 to TRBJ1-1, with D unclear. CDR1 is DFQATT and CDR2 is SNEGSKA in the germline V gene (reference sequence). The V and J ends lost 8 bases and 4 bases respectively, with 17 bases between them. CDR3 size: 13 residues. This chain's CDR3 is CSTPRQASTEAFF. CDR3 coding DNA: TGCAGTACCCCACGCCAGGCGAGCACTGAAGCTTTCTTT.

This clonotype was found many times. The chain joins TRBV20-1 to TRBJ2-7, with D possibly being TRBD2 (5 bases). The germline V and J ends were trimmed by 1 base and 2 bases, with 12 bases remaining between them. The germline CDR1 and CDR2 sequences are DFQATT and SNEGSKA (reference sequence). This CDR3 region has 14 residues. DNA for the CDR3: TGCAGTGCTAGAGTCGAGGGCTCCCCCTACGAGCAGTACTTC. The encoded protein is CSARVEGSPYEQYF.

This clonotype was seen ten or more times. The chain is built from TRBV18 and TRBJ2-2; 10 bases line up with TRBD1. Germline loops: CDR1 KGHSH, CDR2 LQKENI. J gave up 5 bases and V 3 bases, and 9 bases lay outside the gene matches. There are 17 residues in the CDR3. This CDR3 is CASSPESTGGSTGELFF. The DNA of the CDR3 is TGTGCCAGCTCACCCGAGTCGACAGGGGGCTCAACCGGGGAGCTGTTTTTT.

In its sample, this clonotype was seen many times. The chain recombines TRBV30 with TRBJ2-5; 9 nucleotides align to TRBD2. Germline CDR1 reads GTSNPN; CDR2 reads SVGIG (reference sequence). Trimming cost V 4 bases and J 0 bases; bases outside gene matches: 3. The CDR3 runs to 14 residues. CDR3 protein: CAWKQRGDQETQYF. The CDR3 nucleotides are TGTGCCTGGAAACAGCGGGGGGACCAAGAGACCCAGTACTTC.

On this clonotype: At one end, the junction sequence differs from germline, possibly due to a read error. The rearrangement joins TRBV7-9 to TRBJ1-4; D might be TRBD1 (6 bases). Germline lookup yields CDR1 SEHNR and CDR2 FQNEAQ (reference sequence). The length of the CDR3 is 14 residues. The CDR3 DNA reads as TGTGCCAGCAGCCCGGGGGCAACTAATGAAGAACTGTTTTTT. Translated, it gives CASSPGATNEELFF.

The rearrangement links TRBV7-9 to TRBJ2-7; weak D call: TRBD1 (5 bases). The germline CDR1 and CDR2 sequences are SEHNR and FQNEAQ (reference sequence). The CDR3 covers 14 residues. V lost 3 bases and J 0 bases, leaving 9 bases between the germline ends. CDR3 loop: CASSFAGISYEQYF. The CDR3 bases are TGTGCCAGCAGCTTTGCAGGGATCTCCTACGAGCAGTACTTC.

This clonotype has just a few counts. The chain couples TRBV7-2 to TRBJ1-1, with D unresolved. This CDR3 is 15 amino acids long. Germline lookup yields CDR1 SGHTA and CDR2 FQGNSA. V lost 6 bases and J 4 bases, leaving 18 bases between the germline ends. DNA for the CDR3: TGTGCCAGCAGAATAGTCCCCGGGATGGGCACTGAAGCTTTCTTT. This gives the protein CASRIVPGMGTEAFF.

This clonotype showed up many times. This chain connects TRBV20-1 to TRBJ1-1; D is undetermined. The CDR3 is 16 amino acids. Germline V gene sequence: CDR1 DFQATT, CDR2 SNEGSKA (reference sequence). Trimming took 3 bases from V and 0 from J, leaving 17 bases between them. Here the CDR3 reads CSASPQLKPMNTEAFF. Here the CDR3 DNA reads TGCAGTGCTAGTCCACAGTTAAAACCAATGAACACTGAAGCTTTCTTT.